These T cell receptor beta chains were read from a single sample in a study of blood T cell repertoires in COVID-19. TCRdb keeps only in-frame clones here, not all; method: immunoSEQ multiplex PCR. Among over 150,000 clones listed, roughly 85% were seen once. Sequenced sample: peripheral blood. The receptor source for this set is a man between 40 and 49 years old with acute or convalescent COVID-19. Each CDR3 is given with its conserved first and last residue. Each record gives: CDR3 protein, V gene.

CDR3: CASSLDGAGWNEQFF
V: TRBV11-2

CDR3: CASSETPPSRAKVSGANVLTF
V: TRBV2

CDR3: CASSLDGSGYEQYF
V: TRBV5-1

CDR3: CASSQIGQINTIYF
V: TRBV4-2

CDR3: CASSWDTTNTGELFF
V: TRBV6-5

CDR3: CAWIGGGELFF
V: TRBV30

CDR3: CAISEGGQETQYF
V: TRBV10-3

CDR3: CASSFLVIRGNSPLHF
V: TRBV5-6

CDR3: CASSEGPGQGMGELFF
V: TRBV6-1

CDR3: CASSTGDSYSNEQFF
V: TRBV2

CDR3: CASSEDRQDKGGYTF
V: TRBV7-8

CDR3: CASSYRSAGRNEKLFF
V: TRBV6-5

CDR3: CASSSPSGTGGGDGYTF
V: TRBV7-3

CDR3: CASSFLVPPSSYEQYF
V: TRBV2

CDR3: CASSTGFSGANVLTF
V: TRBV5-1

CDR3: CASSLGESYEQYF
V: TRBV27

CDR3: CASSVQGGTEAFF
V: TRBV7-8

CDR3: CASSDPRGRTDTQYF
V: TRBV19

CDR3: CASSLGTGALYEQYF
V: TRBV5-4

CDR3: CASSQNTDTQYF
V: TRBV6-5

CDR3: CASSRDIAEAFF
V: TRBV12-3/TRBV12-4

CDR3: CASSEERPYEQYF
V: TRBV6-1

CDR3: CASRAGHGSYNEQFF
V: TRBV6-5

CDR3: CSVVRRTGGDGYTF
V: TRBV29-1

CDR3: CASSSSGLAGSSGETQYF
V: TRBV7-8

CDR3: CASSPGQLYGYTF
V: TRBV18

CDR3: CASSPRYRTGGIEKLFF
V: TRBV7-9

CDR3: CASSSSPRVRSNQPQHF
V: TRBV28

CDR3: CASSYSRTGPNEKLFF
V: TRBV6-6

CDR3: CASSFLAGGTYNEQFF
V: TRBV7-2